These 16 T cell receptor beta chains were sequenced from one sample in a study of shared clonotypes between healthy human individuals. Clones were read by immunoSEQ multiplex PCR, and TCRdb kept only the in-frame ones, dropping some. The sample yields about half a million clones, roughly 80% seen once. Sequenced material: PBMCs. These receptors all come from a woman aged 40 to 49 in good health. Some clones in this sample may be carry-over from other donors' samples.

This clone was found once. The rearrangement links TRBV7-8 to TRBJ2-5; the D call may be TRBD1 or TRBD2 (6 bases each). The CDR3 runs to 15 residues. The germline V gene has CDR1 SGHVS and CDR2 FQNEAQ. The V end lost 1 base, the J end lost 4 bases, and 13 bases lay between the germline ends. CDR3: CASSLVGGGIETQYF. CDR3 sequence (DNA): TGTGCCAGCAGCTTAGTCGGAGGGGGGATAGAGACCCAGTACTTC.

V gene TRBV28 combines with J gene TRBJ2-1; D is undetermined. The CDR3 length is 11 residues. V was shortened by 3 bases and J by 8 bases, with 5 bases between the two germline ends. CDR1 is MDHEN and CDR2 is SYDVKM in the germline V gene. CDR3 protein: CASSFHHEQFF. CDR3 sequence (DNA): TGTGCCAGCAGTTTTCACCATGAGCAGTTCTTC.

The chain is built from TRBV19 and TRBJ2-5; D gene uncertain. The germline CDR1 and CDR2 sequences are LNHDA and SQIVND (reference sequence). The CDR3 spans 16 residues. The V and J ends lost 5 bases and 0 bases respectively, with 16 bases between them. CDR3 in amino acids: CASSPRASIHQETQYF. As DNA, the CDR3 is TGTGCCAGTAGTCCCCGGGCCAGTATCCACCAAGAGACCCAGTACTTC.

The chain recombines TRBV2 with TRBJ2-6; weak D call: TRBD1 (7 bases). CDR3 size: 16 residues. V lost 5 bases and J 4 bases, leaving 15 bases between the germline ends. CDR1 and CDR2 from the germline V gene are SNHLY and FYNNEI. The CDR3 DNA reads TGTGCCAGCAGTCAGGAGGGGGCAAGCGGGGCCAACGTCCTGACTTTC. It codes for CASSQEGASGANVLTF.

The V and J genes are TRBV6-6 and TRBJ1-2; no clear D. There are 13 residues in the CDR3. With 8 bases removed from V and 4 bases from J, the gap between germline ends came to 14 bases. Germline CDR1 and CDR2: MNHNY and SVGAGI (reference sequence). The CDR3 DNA is TGTGCCAGCCGGGTCCGGGCTAGCTATGGCTACACCTTC. This encodes CASRVRASYGYTF.

This chain connects TRBV18 to TRBJ2-1; the D gene is possibly TRBD2 (6 bases). V dropped 8 bases and J dropped 12 bases, with 20 bases sitting between them. The CDR3 has 13 amino acids. In germline, CDR1 is KGHSH, CDR2 LQKENI. The CDR3 DNA reads as TGTGCCAGCCGATCCCAAGACTTGGAGGGGCAGTTCTTC. It encodes CASRSQDLEGQFF.

This sequence joins TRBV28 and TRBJ2-1; weak D call: TRBD2 (6 bases). V was cut by 2 bases and J by 4 bases, with 9 bases left in between. Germline CDR1 MDHEN, CDR2 SYDVKM. This CDR3 spans 14 amino acids. The CDR3 region is CASSLPGEYNEQFF. CDR3 in DNA: TGTGCCAGCAGTTTACCGGGAGAGTACAATGAGCAGTTCTTC.

V gene TRBV27 combines with J gene TRBJ2-3, with D maybe TRBD1 (6 bases). This CDR3 spans 14 amino acids. The V end lost 6 bases, the J end lost 3 bases, and 13 bases lay between the germline ends. Per the germline V gene, CDR1 is MNHEY and CDR2 is SMNVEV (reference sequence). DNA of the CDR3: TGTGCCAGCAGAAACATAGACAGGACAGATACGCAGTATTTT. As protein: CASRNIDRTDTQYF.

The J gene is TRBJ1-3, the V gene TRBV5-1, with D possibly matching TRBD1 (6 bases). The germline V gene encodes CDR1 SGHRS and CDR2 YFSETQ. The V end was cut by 0 bases, the J end by 3 bases, with 10 bases between. The CDR3 is made up of 15 amino acids. The CDR3 DNA follows: TGCGCCAGCAGCTTGGAGGGGGTTGGTGGAAACACCATATATTTT. Its translation is CASSLEGVGGNTIYF.

This clone appeared a single time. This chain connects TRBV7-9 to TRBJ2-5, with D perhaps TRBD1 (5 bases). The J call may not be correct, given that the DNA end is closer to TRBJ2-7. CDR3 length: 16 residues. Per germline, CDR1 SEHNR and CDR2 FQNEAQ (reference sequence). CDR3 in DNA: TGTGCCAGCAGCTCCACCTCAGGGCGGTGGTACTACGAGCAGTACTTC. This codes for CASSSTSGRWYYEQYF.

V is TRBV28 and J is TRBJ2-1, with TRBD2 matching over 10 bases. Germline-derived CDR1 and CDR2 are MDHEN and SYDVKM. This CDR3 comprises 17 residues. Trimming cost V 4 bases and J 5 bases; bases outside gene matches: 11. The CDR3 nucleotides read TGTGCCAGCAGTTGGGGTTGGGGGACTAGCGCAGACAATGAGCAGTTCTTC. Protein: CASSWGWGTSADNEQFF.

The rearrangement links TRBV9 to TRBJ2-2; tentative D call: TRBD2 (6 bases). The CDR3 runs to 17 residues. Germline-derived CDR1 and CDR2 are SGDLS and YYNGEE. The V end lost 0 bases, the J end lost 6 bases, and 18 bases lay between the germline ends. The CDR3 bases are TGTGCCAGCAGCGTAGTTCACGGGGGAATCTTGGCCGGGGAGCTGTTTTTT. It specifies CASSVVHGGILAGELFF.

This clone was counted only a few times. The gene calls are TRBV7-2 and TRBJ1-3; 8 bases line up with TRBD1. The CDR3 has 15 amino acids. Germline V gene lookup returns CDR1 SGHTA and CDR2 FQGNSA. V lost 5 bases to trimming and J lost 2 bases; unmatched junction nucleotides: 5. The chain's CDR3 is CASSRDRGPGNTIYF. The CDR3 nucleotides are TGTGCCAGCAGCCGAGACAGGGGCCCTGGAAACACCATATATTTT.

This chain joins TRBV7-9 and TRBJ2-1, with no clear D. This CDR3 contains 13 residues. In germline, CDR1 is SEHNR, CDR2 FQNEAQ (reference sequence). V was shortened by 3 bases and J by 9 bases, with 12 bases between the two germline ends. The CDR3 sequence is CASSLSIVGEQFF. The DNA for the CDR3 is TGTGCCAGCAGCTTGTCCATAGTGGGTGAGCAGTTCTTC.

This chain links TRBV28 with TRBJ2-7, with TRBD2 matching over 14 bases. The CDR3 is 17 residues long. J was trimmed by 4 bases and V by 6 bases; bases with no gene match: 11. The germline V gene encodes CDR1 MDHEN and CDR2 SYDVKM. This CDR3 reads CASSQGLAGASRYEQYF. The CDR3 nucleotides read TGTGCCAGCAGCCAGGGACTAGCGGGAGCCAGTAGATACGAGCAGTACTTC. The full variable domain, completed using reference TRBV28 and TRBJ2-7, is DVKVTQSSRYLVKRTGEKVFLECVQDMDHENMFWYRQDPGLGLRLIYFSYDVKMKEKGDIPEGYSVSREKKERFSLILESASTNQTSMYLCASSQGLAGASRYEQYFGPGTRLTVT.

This clone has only one observation. This chain connects TRBV7-3 to TRBJ2-3, with D possibly TRBD1 on 6 matching bases. Deletions cut 5 bases from V and 6 bases from J, with 30 bases between. Per germline, CDR1 SGHTA and CDR2 FQGTGA. There are 19 residues in the CDR3. The CDR3 spells CASSRRDTGFPNPLDTQYF. The CDR3 DNA sequence: TGTGCCAGCAGCCGCCGGGACACGGGTTTTCCCAATCCCCTGGATACGCAGTATTTT.